The sequence of this T cell receptor (beta chain) was determined in a study of CDR3 diversity in severe acne. Each CDR3 protein gets one entry after TCRdb re-called the PCR reads with MiXCR. Here the sample spans fewer than 90,000 distinct CDR3 sequences, 45% to 55% being singletons. The CDR3 is 14 amino acids. V lost 5 bases to trimming and J lost 7 bases, with 17 bases between them. Germline CDR1 MNHEY, CDR2 SMNVEV (reference sequence). In its sample, this clonotype was seen many times. The genes are TRBV27 and TRBJ1-2; D is uncertain. The sequenced material came from blood. The origin of this receptor is a male donor in good health, without acne. As DNA, the CDR3 is TGTGCCAGCAGTCCCCCCGGGTCCATGGGTGGCTACACCTTC. This sequence encodes CASSPPGSMGGYTF.